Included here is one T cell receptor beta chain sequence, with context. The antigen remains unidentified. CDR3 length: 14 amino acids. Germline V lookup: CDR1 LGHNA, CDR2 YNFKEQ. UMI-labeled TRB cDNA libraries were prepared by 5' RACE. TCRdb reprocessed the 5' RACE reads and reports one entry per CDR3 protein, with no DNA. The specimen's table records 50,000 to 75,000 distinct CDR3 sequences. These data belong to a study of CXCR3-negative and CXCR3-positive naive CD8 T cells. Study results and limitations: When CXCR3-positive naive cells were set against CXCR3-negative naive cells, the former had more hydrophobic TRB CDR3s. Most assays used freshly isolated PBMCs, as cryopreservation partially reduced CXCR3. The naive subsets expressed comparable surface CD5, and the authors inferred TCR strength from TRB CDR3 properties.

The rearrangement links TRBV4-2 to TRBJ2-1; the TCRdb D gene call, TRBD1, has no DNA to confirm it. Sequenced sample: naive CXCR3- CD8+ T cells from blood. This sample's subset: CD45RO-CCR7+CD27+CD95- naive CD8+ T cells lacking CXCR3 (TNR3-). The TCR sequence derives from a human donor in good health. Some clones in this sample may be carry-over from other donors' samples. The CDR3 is CASSQVGTGYEQFF.